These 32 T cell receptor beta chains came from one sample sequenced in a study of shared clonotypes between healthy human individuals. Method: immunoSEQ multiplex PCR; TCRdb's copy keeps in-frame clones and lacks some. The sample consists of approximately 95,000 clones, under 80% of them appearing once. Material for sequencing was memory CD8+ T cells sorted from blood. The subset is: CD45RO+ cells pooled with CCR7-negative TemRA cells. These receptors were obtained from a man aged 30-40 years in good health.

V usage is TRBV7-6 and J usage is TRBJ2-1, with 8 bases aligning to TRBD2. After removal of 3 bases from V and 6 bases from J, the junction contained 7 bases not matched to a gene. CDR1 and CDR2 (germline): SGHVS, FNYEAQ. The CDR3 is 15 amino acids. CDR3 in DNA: TGTGCCAGCAGCTTCACTAGCGGAGAGATCAATGAGCAGTTCTTC. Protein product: CASSFTSGEINEQFF.

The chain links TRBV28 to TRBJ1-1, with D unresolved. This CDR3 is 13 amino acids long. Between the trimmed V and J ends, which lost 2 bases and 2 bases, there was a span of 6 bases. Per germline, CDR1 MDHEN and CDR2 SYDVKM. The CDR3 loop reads CASSLDLNTEAFF. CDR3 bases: TGTGCCAGCAGTTTAGACCTAAACACTGAAGCTTTCTTT. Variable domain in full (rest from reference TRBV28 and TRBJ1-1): DVKVTQSSRYLVKRTGEKVFLECVQDMDHENMFWYRQDPGLGLRLIYFSYDVKMKEKGDIPEGYSVSREKKERFSLILESASTNQTSMYLCASSLDLNTEAFFGQGTRLTVV.

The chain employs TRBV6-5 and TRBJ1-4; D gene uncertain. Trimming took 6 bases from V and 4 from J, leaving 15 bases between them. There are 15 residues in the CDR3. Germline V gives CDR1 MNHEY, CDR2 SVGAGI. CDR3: CASSPPGNVNEKLFF. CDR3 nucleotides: TGTGCCAGCAGCCCCCCGGGTAACGTTAATGAAAAACTGTTTTTT.

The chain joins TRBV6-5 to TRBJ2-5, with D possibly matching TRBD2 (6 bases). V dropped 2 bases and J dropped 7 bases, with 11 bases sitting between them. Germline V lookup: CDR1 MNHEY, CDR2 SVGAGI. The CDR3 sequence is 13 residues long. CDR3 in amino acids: CASSYGQGGTQYF. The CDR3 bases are TGTGCCAGCAGTTACGGGCAGGGAGGGACCCAGTACTTC.

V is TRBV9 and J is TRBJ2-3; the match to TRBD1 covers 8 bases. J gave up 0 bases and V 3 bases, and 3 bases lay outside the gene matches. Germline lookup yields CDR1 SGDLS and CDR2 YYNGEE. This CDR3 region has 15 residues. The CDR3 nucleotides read TGTGCCAGCAGCGCGGACAGGGATAGCACAGATACGCAGTATTTT. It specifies CASSADRDSTDTQYF.

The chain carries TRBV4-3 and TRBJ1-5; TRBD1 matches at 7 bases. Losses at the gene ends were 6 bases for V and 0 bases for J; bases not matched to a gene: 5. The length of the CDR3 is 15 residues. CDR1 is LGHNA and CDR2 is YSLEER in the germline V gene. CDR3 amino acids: CASRGDRYSNQPQHF. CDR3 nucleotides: TGCGCCAGCAGGGGGGACAGATATAGCAATCAGCCCCAGCATTTT.

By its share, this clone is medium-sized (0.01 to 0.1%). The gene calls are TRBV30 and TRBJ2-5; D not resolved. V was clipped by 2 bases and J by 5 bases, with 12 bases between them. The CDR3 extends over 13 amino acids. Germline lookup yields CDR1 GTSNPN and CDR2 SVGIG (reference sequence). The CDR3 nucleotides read TGTGCCTGGAGTTTAGGGCCGTCGGAGACCCAGTACTTC. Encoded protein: CAWSLGPSETQYF.

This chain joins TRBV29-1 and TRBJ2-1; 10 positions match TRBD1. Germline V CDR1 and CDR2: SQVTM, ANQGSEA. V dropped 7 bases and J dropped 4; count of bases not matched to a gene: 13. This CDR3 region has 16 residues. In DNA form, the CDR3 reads TGCAGCGCCCGTGGACTACCGGGACAGGGGTACAATGAGCAGTTCTTC. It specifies CSARGLPGQGYNEQFF.

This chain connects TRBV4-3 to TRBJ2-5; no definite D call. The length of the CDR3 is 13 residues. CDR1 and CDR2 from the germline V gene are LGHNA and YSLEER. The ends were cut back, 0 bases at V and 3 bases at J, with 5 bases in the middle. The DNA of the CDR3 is TGCGCCAGCAGCCAAGATCGTAAAGAGACCCAGTACTTC. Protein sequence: CASSQDRKETQYF.

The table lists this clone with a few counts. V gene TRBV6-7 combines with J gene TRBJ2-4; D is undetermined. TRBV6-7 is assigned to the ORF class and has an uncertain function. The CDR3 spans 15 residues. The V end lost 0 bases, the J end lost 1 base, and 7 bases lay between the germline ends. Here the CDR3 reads CASSYSTGAKNIQYF. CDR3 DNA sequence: TGTGCCAGCAGTTACTCGACTGGGGCCAAAAACATTCAGTACTTC.

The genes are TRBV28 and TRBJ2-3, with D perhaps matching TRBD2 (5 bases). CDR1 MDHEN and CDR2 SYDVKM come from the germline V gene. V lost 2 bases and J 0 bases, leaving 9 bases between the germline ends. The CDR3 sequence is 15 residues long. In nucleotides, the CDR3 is TGTGCCAGCAGTTTAAAAGCGGCCAGCACAGATACGCAGTATTTT. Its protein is CASSLKAASTDTQYF.

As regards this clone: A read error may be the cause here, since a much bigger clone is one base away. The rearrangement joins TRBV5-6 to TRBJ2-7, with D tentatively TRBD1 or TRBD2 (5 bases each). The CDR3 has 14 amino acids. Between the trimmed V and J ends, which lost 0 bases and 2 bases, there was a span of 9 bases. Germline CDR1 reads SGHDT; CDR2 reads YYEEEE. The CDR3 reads CASSLAGTPYEQYF. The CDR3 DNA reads TGTGCCAGCAGCTTGGCCGGGACCCCCTACGAGCAGTACTTC.

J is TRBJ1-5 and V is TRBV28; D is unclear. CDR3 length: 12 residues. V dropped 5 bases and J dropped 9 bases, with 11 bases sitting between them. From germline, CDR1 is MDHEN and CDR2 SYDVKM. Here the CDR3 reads CASSPPRGPQHF. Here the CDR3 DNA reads TGTGCCAGCAGTCCCCCCCGCGGGCCCCAGCATTTT.

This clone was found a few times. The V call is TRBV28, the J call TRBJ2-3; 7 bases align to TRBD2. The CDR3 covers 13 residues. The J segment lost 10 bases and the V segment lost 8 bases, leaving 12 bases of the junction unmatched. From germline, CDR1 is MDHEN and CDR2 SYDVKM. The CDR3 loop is CASGISRGDSQYF. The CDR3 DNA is TGTGCCAGCGGAATCAGCCGGGGGGATTCGCAGTATTTT.

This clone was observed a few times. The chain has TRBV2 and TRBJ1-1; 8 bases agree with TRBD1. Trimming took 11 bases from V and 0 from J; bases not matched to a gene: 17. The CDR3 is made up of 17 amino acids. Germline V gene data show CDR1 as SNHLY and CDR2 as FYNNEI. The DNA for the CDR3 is TGTGCCCCCTCGGGGACAGGAAGGCGGATCATGAACACTGAAGCTTTCTTT. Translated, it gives CAPSGTGRRIMNTEAFF. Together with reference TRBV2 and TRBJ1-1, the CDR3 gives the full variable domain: EPEVTQTPSHQVTQMGQEVILRCVPISNHLYFYWYRQILGQKVEFLVSFYNNEISEKSEIFDDQFSVERPDGSNFTLKIRSTKLEDSAMYFCAPSGTGRRIMNTEAFFGQGTRLTVV.

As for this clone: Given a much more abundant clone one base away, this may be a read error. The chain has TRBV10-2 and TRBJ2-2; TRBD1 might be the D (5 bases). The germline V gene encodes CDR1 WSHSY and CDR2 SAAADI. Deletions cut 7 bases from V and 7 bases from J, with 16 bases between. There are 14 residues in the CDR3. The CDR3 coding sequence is TGCGCCAGCAATAGACAGAGACCGGACGGGGAGCTGTTTTTT. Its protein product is CASNRQRPDGELFF.

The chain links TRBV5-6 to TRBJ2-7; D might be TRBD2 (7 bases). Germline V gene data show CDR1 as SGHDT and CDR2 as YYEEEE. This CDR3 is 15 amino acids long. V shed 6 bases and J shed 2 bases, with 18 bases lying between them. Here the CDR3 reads CASIPAGGGAYEQYF. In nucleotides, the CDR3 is TGTGCCAGCATTCCGGCTGGGGGGGGCGCCTACGAGCAGTACTTC.

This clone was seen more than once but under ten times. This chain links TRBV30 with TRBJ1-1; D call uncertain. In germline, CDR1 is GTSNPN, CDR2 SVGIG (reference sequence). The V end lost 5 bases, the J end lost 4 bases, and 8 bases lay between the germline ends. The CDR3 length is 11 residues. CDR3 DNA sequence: TGTGCCTGGCGTAGAGTCACTGAAGCTTTCTTT. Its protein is CAWRRVTEAFF. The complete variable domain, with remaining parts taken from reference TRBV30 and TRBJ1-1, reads SQTIHQWPATLVQPVGSPLSLECTVEGTSNPNLYWYRQAAGRGLQLLFYSVGIGQISSEVPQNLSASRPQDRQFILSSKKLLLSDSGFYLCAWRRVTEAFFGQGTRLTVV.

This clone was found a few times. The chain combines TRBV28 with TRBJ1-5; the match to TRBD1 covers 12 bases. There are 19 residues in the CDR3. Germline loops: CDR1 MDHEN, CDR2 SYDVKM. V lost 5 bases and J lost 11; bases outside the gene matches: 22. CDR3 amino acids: CASSPRDRGRSPLGDSQHF. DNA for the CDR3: TGTGCCAGCAGTCCTCGGGACAGGGGGCGGTCGCCATTGGGTGATTCCCAGCATTTT.

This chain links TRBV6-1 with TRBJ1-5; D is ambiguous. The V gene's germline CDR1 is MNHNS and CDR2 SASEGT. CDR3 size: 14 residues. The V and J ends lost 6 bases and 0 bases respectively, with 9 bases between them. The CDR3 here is CASRASYSNQPQHF. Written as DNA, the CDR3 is TGTGCCAGCAGGGCATCCTATAGCAATCAGCCCCAGCATTTT.

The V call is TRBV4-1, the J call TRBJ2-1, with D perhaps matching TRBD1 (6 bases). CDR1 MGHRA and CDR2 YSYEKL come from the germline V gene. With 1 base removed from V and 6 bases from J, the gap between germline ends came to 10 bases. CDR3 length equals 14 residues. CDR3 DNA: TGCGCCAGCAGCCAAGTCTCGGACAGCAATGAGCAGTTCTTC. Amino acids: CASSQVSDSNEQFF.

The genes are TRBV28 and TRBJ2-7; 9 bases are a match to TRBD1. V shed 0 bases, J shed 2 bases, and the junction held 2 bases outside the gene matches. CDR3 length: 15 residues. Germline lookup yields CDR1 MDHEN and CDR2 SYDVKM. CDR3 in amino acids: CASSLWTGGTYEQYF. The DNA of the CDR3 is TGTGCCAGCAGTTTATGGACAGGGGGTACCTACGAGCAGTACTTC.

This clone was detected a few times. The CDR3 DNA reads TGTGCCATCAGTGGGGCCGGGACGGTCGAGAATGAGCAGTTCTTC. This translates into CAISGAGTVENEQFF. The genes are TRBV10-3 and TRBJ2-1; D may match TRBD1 or TRBD2 (5 bases each). Germline V CDR1 and CDR2: ENHRY, SYGVKD. Trimming pared 4 bases from V and 7 bases from J, leaving 17 bases between. The CDR3 loop spans 15 amino acids.

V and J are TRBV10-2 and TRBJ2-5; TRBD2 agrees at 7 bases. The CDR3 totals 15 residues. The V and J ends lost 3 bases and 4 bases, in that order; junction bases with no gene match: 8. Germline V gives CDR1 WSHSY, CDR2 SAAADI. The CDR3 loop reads CASSESGGRAETQYF. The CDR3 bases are TGCGCCAGCAGTGAATCGGGAGGTCGGGCAGAGACCCAGTACTTC.

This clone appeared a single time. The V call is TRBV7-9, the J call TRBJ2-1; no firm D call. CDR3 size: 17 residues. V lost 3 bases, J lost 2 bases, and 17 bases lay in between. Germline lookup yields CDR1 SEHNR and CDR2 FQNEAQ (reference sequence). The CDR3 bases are TGTGCCAGCAGCTTTAACTGGTCTCCAACAACCTACAATGAGCAGTTCTTC. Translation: CASSFNWSPTTYNEQFF. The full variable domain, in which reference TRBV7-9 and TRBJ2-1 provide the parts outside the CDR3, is DTGVSQNPRHKITKRGQNVTFRCDPISEHNRLYWYRQTLGQGPEFLTYFQNEAQLEKSRLLSDRFSAERPKGSFSTLEIQRTEQGDSAMYLCASSFNWSPTTYNEQFFGPGTRLTVL.

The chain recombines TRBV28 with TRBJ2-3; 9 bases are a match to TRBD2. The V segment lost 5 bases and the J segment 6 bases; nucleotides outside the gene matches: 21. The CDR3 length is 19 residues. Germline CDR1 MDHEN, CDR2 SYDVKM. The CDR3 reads CASSRNPNSLAGRGDTQYF. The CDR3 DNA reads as TGTGCCAGCAGTCGAAACCCAAATTCGCTAGCGGGACGGGGGGATACGCAGTATTTT.

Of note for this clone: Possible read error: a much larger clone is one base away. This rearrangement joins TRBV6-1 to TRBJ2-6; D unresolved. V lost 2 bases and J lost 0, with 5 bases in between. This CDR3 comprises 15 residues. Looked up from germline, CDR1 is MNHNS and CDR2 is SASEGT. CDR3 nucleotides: TGTGCCAGCAGTGAACGGGTCTCTGGGGCCAACGTCCTGACTTTC. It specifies CASSERVSGANVLTF.

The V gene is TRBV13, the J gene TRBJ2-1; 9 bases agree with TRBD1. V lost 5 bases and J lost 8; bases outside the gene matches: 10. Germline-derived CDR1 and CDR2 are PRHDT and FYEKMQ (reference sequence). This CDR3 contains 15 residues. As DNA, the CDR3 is TGTGCCAGCAGCCCAGGGGGACAGGGTCCCGATGAGCAGTTCTTC. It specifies CASSPGGQGPDEQFF. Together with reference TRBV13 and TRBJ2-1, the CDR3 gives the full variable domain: AAGVIQSPRHLIKEKRETATLKCYPIPRHDTVYWYQQGPGQDPQFLISFYEKMQSDKGSIPDRFSAQQFSDYHSELNMSSLELGDSALYFCASSPGGQGPDEQFFGPGTRLTVL.

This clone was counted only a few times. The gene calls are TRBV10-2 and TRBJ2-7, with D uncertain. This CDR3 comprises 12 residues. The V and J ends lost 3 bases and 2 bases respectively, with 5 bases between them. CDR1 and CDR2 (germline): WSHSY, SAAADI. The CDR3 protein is CASSDSAYEQYF. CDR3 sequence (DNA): TGCGCCAGCAGTGACAGCGCCTACGAGCAGTACTTC.

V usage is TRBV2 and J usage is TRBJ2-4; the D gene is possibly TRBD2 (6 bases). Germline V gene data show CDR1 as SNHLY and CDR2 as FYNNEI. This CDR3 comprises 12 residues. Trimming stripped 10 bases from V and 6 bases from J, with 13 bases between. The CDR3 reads CATVRGGNIQYF. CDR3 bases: TGTGCCACCGTGAGGGGAGGAAACATTCAGTACTTC.

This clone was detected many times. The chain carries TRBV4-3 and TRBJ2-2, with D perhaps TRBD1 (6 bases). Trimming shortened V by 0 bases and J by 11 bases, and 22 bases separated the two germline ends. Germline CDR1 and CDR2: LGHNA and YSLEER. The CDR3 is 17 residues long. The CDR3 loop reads CASSQDLQGEAPVELFF. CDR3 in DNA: TGCGCCAGCAGCCAAGATTTACAGGGTGAGGCACCGGTCGAGCTGTTTTTT.

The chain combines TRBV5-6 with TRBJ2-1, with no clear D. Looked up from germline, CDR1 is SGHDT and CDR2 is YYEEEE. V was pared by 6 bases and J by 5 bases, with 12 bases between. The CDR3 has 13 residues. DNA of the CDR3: TGTGCCAGCAAATTGTATAACAACAATGAGCAGTTCTTC. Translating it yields CASKLYNNNEQFF.